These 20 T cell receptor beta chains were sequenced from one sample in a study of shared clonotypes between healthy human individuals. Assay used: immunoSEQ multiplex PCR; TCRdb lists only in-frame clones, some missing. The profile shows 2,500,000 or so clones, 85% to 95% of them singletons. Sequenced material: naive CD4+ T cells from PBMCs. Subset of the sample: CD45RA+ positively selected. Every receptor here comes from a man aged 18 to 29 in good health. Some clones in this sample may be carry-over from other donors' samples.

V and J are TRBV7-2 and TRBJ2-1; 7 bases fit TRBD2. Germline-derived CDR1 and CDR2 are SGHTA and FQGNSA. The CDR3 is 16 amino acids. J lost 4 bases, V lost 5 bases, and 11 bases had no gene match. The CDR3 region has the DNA TGTGCCAGCAGCCCGCGCAGGCGGGAGTCGTACAATGAGCAGTTCTTC. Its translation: CASSPRRRESYNEQFF.

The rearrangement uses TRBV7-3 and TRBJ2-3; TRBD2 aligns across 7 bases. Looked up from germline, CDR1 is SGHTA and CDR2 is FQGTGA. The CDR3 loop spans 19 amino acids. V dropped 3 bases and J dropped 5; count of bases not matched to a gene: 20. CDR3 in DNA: TGTGCCAGCAGCTTCAGCGGGATTAGCACCAGGGTGGCGGGAGATACGCAGTATTTT. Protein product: CASSFSGISTRVAGDTQYF.

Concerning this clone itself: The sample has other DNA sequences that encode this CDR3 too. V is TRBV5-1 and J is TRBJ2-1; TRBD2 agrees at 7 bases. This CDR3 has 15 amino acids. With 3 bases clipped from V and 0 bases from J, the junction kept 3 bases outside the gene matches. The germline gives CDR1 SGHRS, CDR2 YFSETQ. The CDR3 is CASSSGGSSYNEQFF. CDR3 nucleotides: TGCGCCAGCAGCTCTGGCGGGAGCTCCTACAATGAGCAGTTCTTC.

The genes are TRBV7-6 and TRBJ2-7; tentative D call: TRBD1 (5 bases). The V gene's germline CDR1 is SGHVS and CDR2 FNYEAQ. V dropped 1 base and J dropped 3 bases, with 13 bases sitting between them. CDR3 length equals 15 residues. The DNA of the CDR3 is TGTGCCAGCAGCTTAGAGGCAGGGCATCGCTACGAGCAGTACTTC. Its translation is CASSLEAGHRYEQYF.

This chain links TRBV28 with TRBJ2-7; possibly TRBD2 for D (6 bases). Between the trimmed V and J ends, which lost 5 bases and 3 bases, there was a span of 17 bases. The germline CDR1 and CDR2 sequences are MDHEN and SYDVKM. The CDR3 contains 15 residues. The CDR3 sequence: CASSPHSGWDYEQYF. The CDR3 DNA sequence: TGTGCCAGCAGTCCCCATAGCGGTTGGGACTACGAGCAGTACTTC.

This CDR3 is CASSINRGNTEAFF. CDR3 nucleotides: TGCGCCAGCAGCATCAACAGGGGGAACACTGAAGCTTTCTTT. The chain combines TRBV5-1 with TRBJ1-1; TRBD1 matches 7 bases. This CDR3 comprises 14 residues. The germline V gene encodes CDR1 SGHRS and CDR2 YFSETQ. V was clipped by 4 bases and J by 1 base; unmatched bases: 4.

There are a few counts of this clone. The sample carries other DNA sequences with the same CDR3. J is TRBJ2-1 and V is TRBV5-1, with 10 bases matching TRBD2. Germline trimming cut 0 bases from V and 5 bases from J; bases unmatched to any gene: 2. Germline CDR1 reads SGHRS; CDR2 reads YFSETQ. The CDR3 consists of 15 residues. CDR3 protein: CASSLGTSGNNEQFF. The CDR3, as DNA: TGCGCCAGCAGCTTGGGGACTAGCGGAAACAATGAGCAGTTCTTC.

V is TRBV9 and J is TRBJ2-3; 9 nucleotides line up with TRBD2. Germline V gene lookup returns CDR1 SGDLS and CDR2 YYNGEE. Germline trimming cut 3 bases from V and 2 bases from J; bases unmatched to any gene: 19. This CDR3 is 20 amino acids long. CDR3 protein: CASSGPRGSGRTTATDTQYF. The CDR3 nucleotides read TGTGCCAGCAGCGGACCCCGCGGCAGCGGGAGGACCACCGCCACAGATACGCAGTATTTT.

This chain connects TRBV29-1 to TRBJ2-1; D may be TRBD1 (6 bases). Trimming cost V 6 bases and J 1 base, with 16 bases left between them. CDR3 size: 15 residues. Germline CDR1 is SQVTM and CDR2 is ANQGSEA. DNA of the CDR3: TGCAGCGTCCGCCCGCAGGGGAATTCCTACAATGAGCAGTTCTTC. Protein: CSVRPQGNSYNEQFF.

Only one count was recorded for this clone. CDR3 protein: CASSVSRQGKPYGYTF. The CDR3 DNA reads as TGTGCCAGCAGCGTCTCCAGGCAGGGAAAACCGTATGGCTACACCTTC. This chain uses TRBV9 with TRBJ1-2; possibly TRBD1 for D (5 bases). Germline V gene lookup returns CDR1 SGDLS and CDR2 YYNGEE. The CDR3 has 16 amino acids. The germline V and J ends were trimmed by 2 bases and 5 bases, with 19 bases remaining between them.

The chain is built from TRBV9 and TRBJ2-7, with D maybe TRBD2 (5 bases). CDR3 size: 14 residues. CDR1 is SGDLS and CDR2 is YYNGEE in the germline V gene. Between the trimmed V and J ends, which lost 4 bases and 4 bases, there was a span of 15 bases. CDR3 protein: CASSTGLDNYEQYF. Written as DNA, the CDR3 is TGTGCCAGCAGCACTGGACTTGACAATTACGAGCAGTACTTC.

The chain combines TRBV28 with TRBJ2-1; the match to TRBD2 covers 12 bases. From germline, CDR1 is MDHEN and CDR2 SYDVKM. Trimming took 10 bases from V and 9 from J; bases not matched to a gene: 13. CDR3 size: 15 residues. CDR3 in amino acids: CATKELAGGPGEQFF. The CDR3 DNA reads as TGTGCCACCAAGGAACTAGCGGGGGGCCCAGGTGAGCAGTTCTTC.

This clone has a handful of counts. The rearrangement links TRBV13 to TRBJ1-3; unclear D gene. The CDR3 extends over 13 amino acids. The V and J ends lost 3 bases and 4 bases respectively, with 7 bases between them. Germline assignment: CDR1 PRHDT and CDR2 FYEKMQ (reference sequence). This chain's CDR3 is CASSLRRGNTIYF. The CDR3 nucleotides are TGTGCCAGCAGCTTGAGGAGGGGAAACACCATATATTTT.

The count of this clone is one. The CDR3 reads CASSDRTDSGETQYF. In DNA form, the CDR3 reads TGTGCCAGCAGTGACCGGACGGACAGCGGGGAGACCCAGTACTTC. The V and J genes are TRBV6-1 and TRBJ2-5; the D gene could be TRBD1 or TRBD2 (6 bases each). This CDR3 has 15 amino acids. Germline-derived CDR1 and CDR2 are MNHNS and SASEGT. The V end lost 3 bases, the J end lost 5 bases, and 16 bases lay between the germline ends.

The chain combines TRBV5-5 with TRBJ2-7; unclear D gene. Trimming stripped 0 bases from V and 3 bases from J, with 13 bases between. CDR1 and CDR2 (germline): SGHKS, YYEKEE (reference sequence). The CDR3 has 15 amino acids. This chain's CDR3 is CASSLVLANLYEQYF. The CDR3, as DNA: TGTGCCAGCAGCTTGGTCTTGGCCAACCTCTACGAGCAGTACTTC.

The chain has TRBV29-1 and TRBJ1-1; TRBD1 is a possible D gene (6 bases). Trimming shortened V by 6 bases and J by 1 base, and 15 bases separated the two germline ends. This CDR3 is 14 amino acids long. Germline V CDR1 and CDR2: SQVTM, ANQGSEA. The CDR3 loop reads CSVPPGQSNTEAFF. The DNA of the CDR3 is TGCAGCGTCCCCCCCGGACAGTCGAACACTGAAGCTTTCTTT.

The CDR3 DNA sequence: TGTGCCAGCAGCTACCAGGGGGCGGGGAACACTGAAGCTTTCTTT. Amino acid sequence: CASSYQGAGNTEAFF. The V call is TRBV5-4, the J call TRBJ1-1; 8 bases are a match to TRBD1. The CDR3 is 15 amino acids. CDR1 SGHNT and CDR2 YYREEE come from the germline V gene (reference sequence). Germline trimming cut 3 bases from V and 1 base from J; bases unmatched to any gene: 5.

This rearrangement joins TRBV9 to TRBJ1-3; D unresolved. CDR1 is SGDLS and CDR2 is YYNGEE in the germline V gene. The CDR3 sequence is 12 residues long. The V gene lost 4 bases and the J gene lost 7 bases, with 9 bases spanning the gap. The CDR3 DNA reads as TGTGCCAGCAGCCCTTCCGCGAACACCATATATTTT. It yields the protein CASSPSANTIYF.

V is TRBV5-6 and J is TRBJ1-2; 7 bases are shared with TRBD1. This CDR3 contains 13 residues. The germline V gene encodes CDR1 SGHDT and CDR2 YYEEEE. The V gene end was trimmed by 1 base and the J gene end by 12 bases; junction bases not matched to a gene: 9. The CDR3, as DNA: TGTGCCAGCAGCTTGAGGGGGCGCCGTATTAACACCTTC. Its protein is CASSLRGRRINTF.

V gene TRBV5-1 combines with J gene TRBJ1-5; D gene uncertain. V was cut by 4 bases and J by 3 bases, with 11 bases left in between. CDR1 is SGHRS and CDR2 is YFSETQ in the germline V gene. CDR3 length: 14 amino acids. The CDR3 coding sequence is TGCGCCAGCAGCCCGGACGGTATCAATCAGCCCCAGCATTTT. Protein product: CASSPDGINQPQHF.